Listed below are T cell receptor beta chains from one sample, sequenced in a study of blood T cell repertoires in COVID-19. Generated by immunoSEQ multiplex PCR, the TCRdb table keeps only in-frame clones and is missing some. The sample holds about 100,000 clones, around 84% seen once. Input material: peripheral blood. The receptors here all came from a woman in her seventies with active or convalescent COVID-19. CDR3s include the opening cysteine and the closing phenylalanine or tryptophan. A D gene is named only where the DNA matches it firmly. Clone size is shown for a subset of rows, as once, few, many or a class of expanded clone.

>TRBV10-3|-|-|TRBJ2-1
CAISLGSDPYNEQFF
TGTGCCATCAGCTTGGGGAGCGATCCCTACAATGAGCAGTTCTTC
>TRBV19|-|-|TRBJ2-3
CASSIGGGGASDTQYF
TGTGCCAGTAGTATAGGCGGAGGGGGGGCGTCAGATACGCAGTATTTT
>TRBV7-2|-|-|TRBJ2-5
CASSPHGGGGETQYF
TGTGCCAGCAGCCCCCATGGAGGGGGAGGGGAGACCCAGTACTTC
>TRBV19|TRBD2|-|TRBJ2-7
CASSIDSGRAFYEQYF
TGTGCCAGTAGTATAGATAGCGGGAGGGCCTTCTACGAGCAGTACTTC
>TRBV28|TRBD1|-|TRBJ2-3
CASSSWATGGIMTDTQYF
TGTGCCAGCAGTTCGTGGGCTACAGGGGGGATCATGACAGATACGCAGTATTTT
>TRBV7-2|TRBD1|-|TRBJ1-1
CASSLAPGQGANTEAFF
TGTGCCAGCAGCTTAGCACCGGGACAGGGGGCGAACACTGAAGCTTTCTTT
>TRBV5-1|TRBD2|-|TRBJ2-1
CASSPTSGSGSEQFF
TGCGCCAGCAGCCCGACTAGCGGGAGTGGTAGTGAGCAGTTCTTC
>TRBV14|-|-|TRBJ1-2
CASSQDWTMAGYYGYTF
TGTGCCAGCAGCCAAGATTGGACTATGGCAGGCTACTATGGCTACACCTTC
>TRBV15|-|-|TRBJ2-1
CATSRGDIGNEQFF
TGTGCCACCAGCAGGGGGGACATTGGGAATGAGCAGTTCTTC
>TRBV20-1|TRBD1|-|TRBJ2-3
CSASDRGRSGTDTQYF
TGCAGTGCTAGTGACAGGGGGCGATCCGGGACAGATACGCAGTATTTT
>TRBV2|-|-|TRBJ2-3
CASRETSRDTQYF
TGTGCCAGCAGAGAAACTAGCAGAGATACGCAGTATTTT
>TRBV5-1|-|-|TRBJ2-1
CASRTDTSYNEQFF
TGCGCCAGCAGGACTGATACGAGCTACAATGAGCAGTTCTTC
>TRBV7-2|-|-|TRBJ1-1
CASSLYGGITEAFF
TGTGCCAGCAGCCTATATGGGGGGATCACTGAAGCTTTCTTT
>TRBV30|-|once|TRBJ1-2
CAWTPPGNYGYTF
TGTGCCTGGACCCCCCCAGGGAACTATGGCTACACCTTC
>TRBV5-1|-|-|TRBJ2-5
CASTSPGTASQETQYF
TGCGCCAGCACTTCTCCGGGAACAGCCAGTCAAGAGACCCAGTACTTC
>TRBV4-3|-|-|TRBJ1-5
CASSQGLGGQPQHF
TGCGCCAGCAGCCAAGGTTTAGGGGGACAGCCCCAGCATTTT
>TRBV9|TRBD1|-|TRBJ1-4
CASSEGRDRKSLREKLFF
TGTGCCAGCAGCGAAGGCCGGGACAGAAAATCACTCAGGGAAAAACTGTTTTTT
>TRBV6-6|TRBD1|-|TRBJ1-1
CASSRDRVFAEAFF
TGTGCCAGCAGCCGCGACAGGGTGTTCGCTGAAGCTTTCTTT
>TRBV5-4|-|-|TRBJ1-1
CASSLSGGLSAFF
TGTGCCAGCAGCTTATCGGGAGGACTCTCTGCTTTCTTT
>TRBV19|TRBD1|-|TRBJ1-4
CASGNRGFDGEKLFF
TGTGCCAGTGGAAACAGGGGGTTTGACGGAGAAAAACTGTTTTTT
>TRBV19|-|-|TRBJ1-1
CASSIGQVTEAFF
TGTGCCAGTAGTATAGGGCAGGTCACTGAAGCTTTCTTT
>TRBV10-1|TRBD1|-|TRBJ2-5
CARQGARETQYF
TGCGCCAGACAGGGGGCGAGAGAGACCCAGTACTTC
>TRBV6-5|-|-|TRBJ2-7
CASRNSGSPWQYF
TGTGCCAGCAGGAATAGCGGTAGCCCGTGGCAGTACTTC